The following is a T cell receptor (beta chain) sequence with its context. This sample is part of a study of blood T cell repertoires in COVID-19. Trimming took 5 bases from V and 1 from J, leaving 8 bases between them. The CDR3 is 14 amino acids. CDR1 is SGHNT, CDR2 YENEEA, per germline. Enrollment of patients from Seattle took place during active infection, with longitudinal follow-up. Per the original data handling: Reference gene primer amplification gave nucleated cell count estimates. Produced via immunoSEQ multiplex PCR; TCRdb's table is partial and in-frame only. That table furnishes V, J and clone size, whereas the DNA furnished D and trimming. The sample comprises some 48,000 clones, 65% to 90% of which are singletons, and about 2.5% rests with the top ten.

The specimen sequenced was peripheral blood. This receptor was identified in a woman aged 80 or over with COVID-19, enrolled during active disease. J is TRBJ2-2 and V is TRBV11-3; unclear D gene. CDR3 coding DNA: TGTGCCAGCAGCATTTACAGGAACACCGGGGAGCTGTTTTTT. It codes for CASSIYRNTGELFF.